Described below is a single T cell receptor beta chain sequence and its context. Its specificity is unknown. This record comes from a study of response to subunit inactivated influenza vaccine. Broader study findings: A suggestion made by the authors is that each seasonal influenza vaccination recruits few new T cells.

TCRdb recomputed calls from the RT-PCR reads with MiXCR, one row per CDR3 protein. The sample includes around 520,000 distinct CDR3 sequences, roughly 27% of them seen just once. The CDR3 totals 14 residues. CDR1 is SGHTS and CDR2 is YDEGEE in the germline V gene. The ends were cut back, 0 bases at V and 3 bases at J, with 6 bases in the middle. The sequenced sample was CD4+ T cells sorted from PBMCs, obtained about 5 days after vaccination. J is TRBJ2-2 and V is TRBV5-8; D is uncertain. The source is a man between 50 and 59 years old who received an inactivated influenza vaccine. CDR3 loop: CASSLGRHTGELFF. Written as DNA, the CDR3 is TGTGCCAGCAGCTTGGGCAGACACACCGGGGAGCTGTTTTTT.